This TCR beta chain was recorded in a study of T cells in Graves' hyperthyroidism and ophthalmopathy. Amplified TCR beta CDR3 regions came from RNA transcripts. TCR CDR3 regions were first amplified by RT-PCR with HTBI primers. TCRdb analysed the multiplex PCR reads with MiXCR anew, one entry per CDR3 protein. The repertoire holds roughly 380,000 distinct CDR3 sequences, with approximately 13% as singletons. This clonotype occurred a few times. The V end lost 6 bases, the J end lost 1 base, and 12 bases lay between the germline ends. The CDR3 extends over 14 amino acids. Germline V gene sequence: CDR1 DFQATT, CDR2 SNEGSKA (reference sequence).

The sequenced material came from blood. J is TRBJ2-2 and V is TRBV20-1, with TRBD2 as a possible D gene (5 bases). The sequence came from a man aged 30-40 years with Graves' hyperthyroidism that later progressed to Graves' ophthalmopathy. The CDR3 DNA reads as TGCAGTGCCCCGGACGGGGTGAACACCGGGGAGCTGTTTTTT. It is translated as CSAPDGVNTGELFF.